These 23 T cell receptor beta chains share one sample of origin, sequenced in a study of preoperative IRX-2 immunotherapy in early breast cancer. Sequencing was performed with immunoSEQ multiplex PCR; in TCRdb, only in-frame clones are kept and a portion is missing. The sample contains roughly 25,000 clones, 95% of which appear only once. Documented treatment: preoperative locoregional IRX-2 cytokine immunotherapy. Here the sequenced sample was tumor tissue, taken after IRX-2 immunotherapy. Receptor source: a human donor with breast cancer.

The chain joins TRBV6-5 to TRBJ1-2; D not resolved. Germline CDR1 reads MNHEY; CDR2 reads SVGAGI. The CDR3 is made up of 15 amino acids. V was clipped by 6 bases and J by 5 bases, with 19 bases between them. CDR3 region: CASRDQPTNRYGYTF. DNA for the CDR3: TGTGCCAGCAGGGACCAACCAACTAATCGGTATGGCTACACCTTC.

The rearrangement links TRBV6-1 to TRBJ1-1, with D possibly being TRBD1 (6 bases). Deletions cut 4 bases from V and 7 bases from J, with 19 bases between. Germline V gene sequence: CDR1 MNHNS, CDR2 SASEGT. This CDR3 has 15 residues. Here the CDR3 reads CASSAQETGAFEAFF. CDR3 nucleotides: TGTGCCAGCAGTGCCCAAGAGACAGGTGCTTTTGAAGCTTTCTTT.

The CDR3, as DNA: TGTGCCAGCTCACCCCTGGCGGACAGGGCGAATGAGCAGTTCTTC. Residues: CASSPLADRANEQFF. This chain joins TRBV18 and TRBJ2-1, with 8 positions matching TRBD1. The ends lost 3 bases at V and 7 bases at J; junction bases unmatched: 8. Germline CDR1 and CDR2: KGHSH and LQKENI. CDR3 length: 15 amino acids.

This sequence joins TRBV27 and TRBJ2-2, with D possibly being TRBD1 or TRBD2 (7 bases each). The CDR3 covers 13 residues. Germline-derived CDR1 and CDR2 are MNHEY and SMNVEV (reference sequence). Trimming removed 11 bases from V and 5 bases from J, with 15 bases in between. The CDR3 nucleotides are TGTGCCTACCAGGGGGGGCGGACCGGGGAGCTGTTTTTT. Translating it yields CAYQGGRTGELFF.

The chain employs TRBV5-4 and TRBJ2-7; 10 nucleotides line up with TRBD2. CDR1 is SGHNT, CDR2 YYREEE, per germline (reference sequence). After removal of 2 bases from V and 2 bases from J, the junction contained 4 bases not matched to a gene. The CDR3 covers 15 residues. Here the CDR3 reads CASSLILAGTYEQYF. The CDR3 DNA is TGTGCCAGCAGCTTAATACTAGCGGGGACCTACGAGCAGTACTTC.

The V and J genes are TRBV11-2 and TRBJ2-1, with 8 bases that match TRBD2. Germline V CDR1 and CDR2: SGHAT, FQNNGV. CDR3 length: 16 residues. V lost 2 bases to trimming and J lost 9 bases; unmatched junction nucleotides: 12. CDR3 amino acids: CASSLTGGRFEGEQFF. Written as DNA, the CDR3 is TGTGCCAGCAGCTTAACGGGGGGGCGTTTCGAGGGTGAGCAGTTCTTC.

This sequence joins TRBV6-5 and TRBJ2-7; 12 bases line up with TRBD2. CDR1 and CDR2 from the germline V gene are MNHEY and SVGAGI. CDR3 length: 15 residues. After removal of 0 bases from V and 4 bases from J, the junction contained 1 base not matched to a gene. CDR3 sequence (DNA): TGTGCCAGCAGTTACTCCACTAGCGGGAGGTACGAGCAGTACTTC. It is translated as CASSYSTSGRYEQYF.

About this clone: The junction departs from germline at one end; a sequencing error may be responsible. This chain uses TRBV25-1 with TRBJ1-2, with TRBD1 matching 11 bases. CDR3 size: 14 residues. Germline V lookup: CDR1 MGHDK, CDR2 SYGVNS. DNA for the CDR3: TGTGCCAGCAGCGGGACAGGGGGTTTCTATCGCTACACCTTC. It translates to CASSGTGGFYRYTF.

The CDR3 spells CASSLTISAGAFF. CDR3 nucleotide sequence: TGTGCCAGCAGCTTGACCATTTCTGCTGGCGCTTTCTTT. V gene TRBV11-2 combines with J gene TRBJ1-1; D is uncertain. Trimming cost V 3 bases and J 11 bases, with 16 bases left between them. CDR3 size: 13 residues. Germline CDR1 and CDR2: SGHAT and FQNNGV.

This clone was recorded only once. The chain employs TRBV5-4 and TRBJ2-7; the match to TRBD2 covers 9 bases. Germline CDR1 and CDR2: SGHNT and YYREEE (reference sequence). This CDR3 contains 16 residues. V shed 5 bases, J shed 2 bases, and the junction held 11 bases outside the gene matches. Here the CDR3 reads CASSPGGASGAYEQYF. For the CDR3, the DNA is TGTGCCAGCAGTCCCGGGGGGGCTAGCGGGGCCTACGAGCAGTACTTC.

The chain employs TRBV6-5 and TRBJ2-7, with D possibly TRBD1 on 6 matching bases. Germline assignment: CDR1 MNHEY and CDR2 SVGAGI. V shed 4 bases and J shed 3 bases, with 16 bases lying between them. The CDR3 is 15 amino acids. DNA of the CDR3: TGTGCCAGCAGTTTTGAGAGGACAGTTTACTACGAGCAGTACTTC. Translation: CASSFERTVYYEQYF.

The chain has TRBV18 and TRBJ2-3, with TRBD2 identical over 12 bases. The J segment lost 5 bases and the V segment lost 3 bases, leaving 9 bases of the junction unmatched. The CDR3 contains 17 residues. The germline V gene has CDR1 KGHSH and CDR2 LQKENI. The CDR3 region is CASSPSKGLAGLDTQYF. The CDR3 region has the DNA TGTGCCAGCTCACCTTCCAAGGGACTAGCGGGTTTAGATACGCAGTATTTT.

The chain employs TRBV7-9 and TRBJ2-7, with D possibly TRBD2 on 5 matching bases. The V and J ends lost 1 base and 7 bases respectively, with 17 bases between them. The CDR3 runs to 15 residues. Germline-derived CDR1 and CDR2 are SEHNR and FQNEAQ (reference sequence). The CDR3 reads CASSLESRDWWEQYF. The CDR3 DNA follows: TGTGCCAGCAGCTTAGAATCGAGGGATTGGTGGGAGCAGTACTTC.

The chain links TRBV5-6 to TRBJ1-2, with 8 bases identical to TRBD1. V shed 4 bases and J 2 bases; nucleotides not matched to a gene: 4. This CDR3 has 14 residues. Germline CDR1 and CDR2: SGHDT and YYEEEE. The CDR3 coding sequence is TGTGCCAGCAGCCTCCAGGGGGCCAACTATGGCTACACCTTC. Encoded protein: CASSLQGANYGYTF.

This chain uses TRBV19 with TRBJ1-5; D possibly corresponds to TRBD1 (5 bases). The CDR3 sequence is 16 residues long. CDR1 and CDR2 from the germline V gene are LNHDA and SQIVND (reference sequence). V lost 7 bases to trimming and J lost 2 bases, with 18 bases between them. The CDR3 loop reads CASMGRGFRGNQPQHF. Written as DNA, the CDR3 is TGTGCCAGTATGGGGCGGGGGTTTCGGGGCAATCAGCCCCAGCATTTT.

This clone showed up just a few times. The chain joins TRBV6-1 to TRBJ2-2; TRBD2 is a possible D gene (6 bases). There are 15 residues in the CDR3. CDR1 and CDR2 (germline): MNHNS, SASEGT. V lost 5 bases and J lost 5, with 15 bases in between. DNA for the CDR3: TGTGCCAGCAGTCCCCGACTAGTTCGGACCGGGGAGCTGTTTTTT. Its translation is CASSPRLVRTGELFF.

This clone occurred once. The chain uses TRBV18 and TRBJ2-5, with D perhaps assigned TRBD1 or TRBD2 (5 bases each). V was pared by 7 bases and J by 4 bases, with 16 bases between. The CDR3 contains 14 residues. CDR1 KGHSH and CDR2 LQKENI come from the germline V gene. CDR3 DNA sequence: TGTGCCAGCTTAGCGACCGGGACCGGAGAGACCCAGTACTTC. It is translated as CASLATGTGETQYF.

The gene calls are TRBV6-5 and TRBJ2-7, with D perhaps given as TRBD1 or TRBD2 (6 bases each). The germline V gene encodes CDR1 MNHEY and CDR2 SVGAGI. With 0 bases removed from V and 2 bases from J, the gap between germline ends came to 11 bases. The CDR3 runs 15 residues. CDR3 sequence reads: CASSYSGGGPYEQYF. The CDR3 bases are TGTGCCAGCAGTTACTCGGGGGGCGGACCCTACGAGCAGTACTTC.

The chain couples TRBV7-2 to TRBJ2-7; D not resolved. Germline V gives CDR1 SGHTA, CDR2 FQGNSA. This CDR3 has 12 residues. With 2 bases removed from V and 5 bases from J, the gap between germline ends came to 7 bases. CDR3 coding DNA: TGTGCCAGCAGCTTACTGGGAAACGAGCAGTACTTC. It is translated as CASSLLGNEQYF.

The chain carries TRBV6-6 and TRBJ1-5; unclear D gene. V lost 4 bases, J lost 3 bases, and 10 bases lay in between. CDR3 length: 14 residues. The germline V gene encodes CDR1 MNHNY and CDR2 SVGAGI (reference sequence). In DNA form, the CDR3 reads TGTGCCAGCAGTTCTGGACGGAACAATCAGCCCCAGCATTTT. Translation gives CASSSGRNNQPQHF.

V and J are TRBV7-2 and TRBJ2-4; D gene ambiguous. Germline CDR1 is SGHTA and CDR2 is FQGNSA. This CDR3 is built from 14 residues. V shed 4 bases and J shed 3 bases, with 10 bases lying between them. This CDR3 reads CASSSNPGKNIQYF. CDR3 nucleotide sequence: TGTGCCAGCAGCTCAAACCCGGGCAAAAACATTCAGTACTTC.

The V and J genes are TRBV19 and TRBJ2-2; D gene ambiguous. CDR1 is LNHDA, CDR2 SQIVND, per germline (reference sequence). V shed 0 bases and J shed 0 bases, with 8 bases lying between them. The CDR3 consists of 16 residues. In DNA form, the CDR3 reads TGTGCCAGTAGTATAGAATTGACAACGAACACCGGGGAGCTGTTTTTT. Amino acids: CASSIELTTNTGELFF.

The gene calls are TRBV27 and TRBJ2-7; D is ambiguous. From germline, CDR1 is MNHEY and CDR2 SMNVEV (reference sequence). The CDR3 loop spans 11 amino acids. V lost 4 bases and J 3 bases, leaving 4 bases between the germline ends. The CDR3 sequence is CASSSGYEQYF. CDR3 DNA sequence: TGTGCCAGCAGTTCCGGCTACGAGCAGTACTTC.